This T cell receptor beta chain came from a study of shared clonotypes between healthy human individuals. Study results and caveats: In this cohort, only blood was sampled, and tissue repertoires likely differ. Some clonotypes were shared by all four sorted-subset donors, while others were not shared. The non-shared ones had lower generation probabilities than the shared ones.

Clones were read by immunoSEQ multiplex PCR, and TCRdb kept only the in-frame ones, dropping some. The data hold more than 550,000 clones, with around 92% observed a single time. V shed 6 bases, J shed 11 bases, and the junction held 14 bases outside the gene matches. CDR1 and CDR2 from the germline V gene are MNHNY and SVGAGI (reference sequence). CDR3 size: 16 residues. On this clone itself: Its antigen is not known.

CD45RO-negative CD8 cells positively selected for CCR7 made up the naive population, which excluded terminally differentiated effector memory CD45RA+ cells. The source of this sequence is a man aged 30-40 years in good health. The chain uses TRBV6-6 and TRBJ2-3, with 13 bases lining up with TRBD2. The sequenced material came from naive CD8+ T cells sorted from blood. The CDR3 reads CASRTGGLAGVSWQYF. DNA of the CDR3: TGTGCCAGCAGGACTGGCGGACTAGCGGGAGTTTCATGGCAGTATTTT.